This T cell receptor (beta chain) was retrieved from a study of blood T cell repertoires in COVID-19 (dated by TCRdb to about 2020). Notes on the research overall: Samples from collaborators originated in the United States, Italy and Spain and spanned both the acute and convalescent phases of COVID-19. The material from the prospective study consisted of cDNA or gDNA derived from T cells, B-cell-depleted T cells, or PBMCs. Deeply sampled blood TCRbeta repertoires from subjects exposed to, actively infected with, or recovered from COVID-19 were included in the dataset. The repertoires were made available in a free public database intended to serve as a resource for research on the immune response to SARS-CoV-2. Samples were obtained from the ongoing ImmuneRACE study (first 160 participants) and from over 1,000 subjects provided by 6 global collaborators. Nearly every sample came with metadata listing a de-identified subject ID, COVID-19 status, age in years and sex. Where available, HLA class I and class II types were taken from metadata supplied by the sample provider and were not determined by assay-based typing. Here is what the overall study found, with its caveats: The amount of clinical and demographic metadata varied by source and participant and was provided uncurated.

The CDR3 sequence holds 16 residues, the cysteine and phenylalanine included. The only DNA kept is the CDR3, 48 bases in frame from the first base. Sequences SNHLY (CDR1) and FYNNEI (CDR2) are obtained from the germline V gene. Germline trimming amounts to 8 bases on V and 0 bases on J, with 9 as the count of junction bases outside the gene matches. Participants in the prospective study were aged roughly 18 to 89 years, lived in 20 to 25 United States geographic areas, and enrolled through a virtual design. In the prospective study, participants were assigned to cohorts based on the clinical history participants reported in a screening survey and a study questionnaire. For ImmuneRACE Cohort 3, a participant was defined as recovered based on two consecutive negative NP/OP PCR tests, clearance by a healthcare professional, or resolution of symptoms. In the prospective study, mobile phlebotomists collected whole blood, serum and a nasopharyngeal or oropharyngeal swab from each participant. Prospective study participants could optionally give additional blood draws and questionnaires over an approximately 2-month period. Before DNA extraction, prospective study blood samples were shipped either frozen or at room temperature.

The immunoSEQ Assay, a bias-controlled multiplex PCR, was used to amplify TCRbeta CDR3 regions from genomic DNA. In the authors' own workflow: The number of nucleated cells in each sample was estimated from the amplification of reference gene primers within the assay. To quantify the absolute abundance of each unique TCRbeta CDR3 rearrangement, sequence reads were collapsed and filtered. For each sample, productive Simpson clonality was calculated as the square root of Simpson's diversity index across productive rearrangements. In TCRdb, the immuneACCESS table is reduced to in-frame sequences with V and J assigned. These tables do not hold every clone; where another copy was compared, an unresolved V gene accounts for under half, and the others remain unexplained. That table supplies the V and J calls and clone size; D and trimming were determined from the DNA. For this sample there are 120,000 to 150,000 clones; around four fifths appear just once. The ten largest account for around 6.2% of the sample.

About this clone itself: No antigen is known for it. It has no much larger one-base neighbor in the sample; base qualities were not kept.

This TCR was sampled from a middle-aged woman who had recovered from COVID-19. Recombination linked TRBV2 to TRBJ2-1; the junction holds 8 bases that match TRBD1. The sequenced sample consisted of PBMCs or T cells enriched from blood (not recorded which). Read as DNA, the sequence is TGTGCCAGCTCCACCGTCGGGACAGGCTCCTACAATGAGCAGTTCTTC. It specifies CASSTVGTGSYNEQFF. Reference TRBV2 and TRBJ2-1 proteins supply the regions before and after the CDR3; the full variable domain is: EPEVTQTPSHQVTQMGQEVILRCVPISNHLYFYWYRQILGQKVEFLVSFYNNEISEKSEIFDDQFSVERPDGSNFTLKIRSTKLEDSAMYFCASSTVGTGSYNEQFFGPGTRLTVL.